Following are 12 T cell receptor beta chains from one sample sequenced in a study of blood T cell repertoires in COVID-19. Method: immunoSEQ multiplex PCR; TCRdb's copy keeps in-frame clones and lacks some. This table holds some 180,000 clones, 75% to 90% found once. Sequencing used peripheral blood. Receptors originate from a man aged 60-69 years with acute or convalescent COVID-19.

The CDR3 here is CASSNPLGGGPDTQYF. CDR3 nucleotide sequence: TGTGCCAGTAGTAATCCCTTAGGCGGGGGGCCAGATACGCAGTATTTT. The chain couples TRBV19 to TRBJ2-3; TRBD2 matches 8 bases. The V segment lost 4 bases and the J segment 4 bases; nucleotides outside the gene matches: 10. Germline loops: CDR1 LNHDA, CDR2 SQIVND (reference sequence). This CDR3 is built from 16 residues. The full variable domain, completed using reference TRBV19 and TRBJ2-3, is DGGITQSPKYLFRKEGQNVTLSCEQNLNHDAMYWYRQDPGQGLRLIYYSQIVNDFQKGDIAEGYSVSREKKESFPLTVTSAQKNPTAFYLCASSNPLGGGPDTQYFGPGTRLTVL.

This chain links TRBV6-2 or TRBV6-3 with TRBJ1-1; D remains ambiguous. V was clipped by 2 bases and J by 1 base, with 8 bases between them. The CDR3 covers 14 residues. Looked up from germline, CDR1 is MNHEY and CDR2 is SVGEGT. CDR3: CASSYPWANTEAFF. CDR3 coding DNA: TGTGCCAGCAGTTACCCATGGGCGAACACTGAAGCTTTCTTT.

The chain combines TRBV18 with TRBJ2-1; no definite D call. This CDR3 has 15 amino acids. V gave up 2 bases and J gave up 4 bases, with 12 bases separating them. Germline CDR1 KGHSH, CDR2 LQKENI. CDR3 protein: CASSPREAPYNEQFF. The CDR3 region has the DNA TGTGCCAGCTCACCAAGAGAGGCCCCATACAATGAGCAGTTCTTC. Filled out from reference TRBV18 and TRBJ2-1, the complete variable domain reads NAGVMQNPRHLVRRRGQEARLRCSPMKGHSHVYWYRQLPEEGLKFMVYLQKENIIDESGMPKERFSAEFPKEGPSILRIQQVVRGDSAAYFCASSPREAPYNEQFFGPGTRLTVL.

The V and J genes are TRBV4-3 and TRBJ2-7; TRBD1 might be the D (6 bases). Germline lookup yields CDR1 LGHNA and CDR2 YSLEER. The CDR3 length is 15 residues. V lost 4 bases and J 6 bases, leaving 19 bases between the germline ends. CDR3 in amino acids: CASSPDRLTGGEQYF. DNA for the CDR3: TGCGCCAGCAGCCCCGATAGGCTGACAGGTGGCGAGCAGTACTTC.

The V and J genes are TRBV30 and TRBJ1-3; weak D call: TRBD1 (5 bases). Between the trimmed V and J ends, which lost 5 bases and 1 base, there was a span of 9 bases. Germline V CDR1 and CDR2: GTSNPN, SVGIG (reference sequence). The CDR3 is 13 residues long. The CDR3 nucleotides read TGTGCCTGGGGCCCAGGGTCTGGAAACACCATATATTTT. It translates to CAWGPGSGNTIYF. Full variable domain (rest looked up from reference TRBV30 and TRBJ1-3): SQTIHQWPATLVQPVGSPLSLECTVEGTSNPNLYWYRQAAGRGLQLLFYSVGIGQISSEVPQNLSASRPQDRQFILSSKKLLLSDSGFYLCAWGPGSGNTIYFGEGSWLTVV.

The V call is TRBV28, the J call TRBJ1-5, with D hard to call. The V gene lost 6 bases and the J gene lost 3 bases, with 3 bases spanning the gap. CDR1 and CDR2 (germline): MDHEN, SYDVKM. There are 11 residues in the CDR3. The CDR3 sequence: CASSHNQPQHF. In DNA form, the CDR3 reads TGTGCCAGCAGCCACAATCAGCCCCAGCATTTT.

CDR3 sequence reads: CASNRDRSATGELFF. The CDR3 DNA sequence: TGTGCCAGCAATCGGGACAGGTCCGCCACCGGGGAGCTGTTTTTT. The chain couples TRBV2 to TRBJ2-2, with 8 bases fitting TRBD1. The CDR3 length is 15 residues. The germline CDR1 and CDR2 sequences are SNHLY and FYNNEI. After removal of 7 bases from V and 4 bases from J, the junction contained 8 bases not matched to a gene.

The CDR3, as DNA: TGTGCCACCAGCCCCCGCCTAGGGCAGGGGGGAAACACTGAAGCTTTCTTT. It translates to CATSPRLGQGGNTEAFF. This chain uses TRBV15 with TRBJ1-1; 7 nucleotides agree with TRBD1. Germline assignment: CDR1 LNHNV and CDR2 YYDKDF (reference sequence). This CDR3 is 17 amino acids long. The trim removed 5 bases at V and 2 bases at J, leaving 14 bases unmatched.

In this sample, this clone turned up once. The DNA of the CDR3 is TGTGCCACCAGTGGACTCGACCAAAGCACAGATACGCAGTATTTT. This gives the protein CATSGLDQSTDTQYF. The gene calls are TRBV24-1 and TRBJ2-3; D unclear. Per the germline V gene, CDR1 is KGHDR and CDR2 is SFDVKD. V was cut by 5 bases and J by 0 bases, with 11 bases left in between. The CDR3 runs to 15 residues.

This clone was detected only a few times. The chain carries TRBV27 and TRBJ2-5, with D perhaps matching TRBD2 (5 bases). This CDR3 is 15 amino acids long. V gave up 0 bases and J gave up 5 bases, with 13 bases separating them. Germline CDR1 and CDR2: MNHEY and SMNVEV (reference sequence). The CDR3 DNA reads as TGTGCCAGCAGTTTATCGTTAACGGGCGGGGAGACCCAGTACTTC. It encodes CASSLSLTGGETQYF.

This chain joins TRBV5-4 and TRBJ1-2; 7 nucleotides line up with TRBD1. The CDR3 contains 14 residues. Trimming cost V 6 bases and J 0 bases; bases outside gene matches: 5. CDR1 and CDR2 (germline): SGHNT, YYREEE (reference sequence). In nucleotides, the CDR3 is TGTGCCAGCACCCAGGACAGGCCTAACTATGGCTACACCTTC. It encodes CASTQDRPNYGYTF.

With regard to this clone: The identical CDR3 is also encoded by other nucleotide sequences in the sample. This chain uses TRBV9 with TRBJ2-3, with no clear D. Germline lookup yields CDR1 SGDLS and CDR2 YYNGEE. CDR3 length: 14 amino acids. The V end lost 0 bases, the J end lost 0 bases, and 5 bases lay between the germline ends. The CDR3 is CASSVATSTDTQYF. The CDR3 nucleotides are TGTGCCAGCAGCGTAGCAACTAGCACAGATACGCAGTATTTT.